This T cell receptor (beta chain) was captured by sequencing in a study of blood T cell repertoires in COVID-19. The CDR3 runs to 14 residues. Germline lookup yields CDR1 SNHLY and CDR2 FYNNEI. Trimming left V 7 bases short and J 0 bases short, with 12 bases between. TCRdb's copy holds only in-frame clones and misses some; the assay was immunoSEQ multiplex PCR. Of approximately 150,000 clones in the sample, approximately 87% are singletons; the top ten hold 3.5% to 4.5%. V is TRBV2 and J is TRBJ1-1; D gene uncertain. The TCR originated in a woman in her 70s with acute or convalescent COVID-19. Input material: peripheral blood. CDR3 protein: CASNPVVMNTEAFF. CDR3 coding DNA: TGTGCCAGCAACCCGGTAGTTATGAACACTGAAGCTTTCTTT.